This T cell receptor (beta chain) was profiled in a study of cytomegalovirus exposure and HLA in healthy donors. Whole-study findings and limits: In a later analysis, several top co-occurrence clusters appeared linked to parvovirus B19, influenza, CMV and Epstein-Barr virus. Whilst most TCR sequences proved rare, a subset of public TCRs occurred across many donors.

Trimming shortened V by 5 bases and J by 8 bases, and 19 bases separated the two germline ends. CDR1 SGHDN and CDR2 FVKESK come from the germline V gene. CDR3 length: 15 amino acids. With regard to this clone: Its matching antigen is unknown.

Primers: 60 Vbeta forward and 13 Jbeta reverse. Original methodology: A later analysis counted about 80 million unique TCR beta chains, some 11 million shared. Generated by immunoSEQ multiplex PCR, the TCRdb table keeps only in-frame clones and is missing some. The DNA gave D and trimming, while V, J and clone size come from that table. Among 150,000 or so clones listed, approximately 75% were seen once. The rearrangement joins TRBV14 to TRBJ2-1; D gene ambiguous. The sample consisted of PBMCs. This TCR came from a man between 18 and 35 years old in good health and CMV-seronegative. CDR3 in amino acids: CASSLTLAIRDEQFF. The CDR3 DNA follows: TGTGCCAGCAGCTTGACTTTAGCTATCCGCGATGAGCAGTTCTTC.